Each of the 10 T cell receptor beta chains below was sequenced from the same sample in a study of OX40 agonist ivuxolimab in advanced cancers. TCRdb's table, derived via immunoSEQ multiplex PCR, lists solely in-frame clones and lacks some. Counted here are 35,000 to 40,000 clones, around 89% occurring once; the ten biggest clones make up 40% to 55%. The material was CD4+ or CD8+ T cells sorted from blood, obtained in a trial of the OX40 agonist ivuxolimab. Source of these receptors: an adult with an advanced solid tumor such as melanoma, head and neck, liver or kidney cancer.

The genes are TRBV18 and TRBJ2-7; TRBD1 is a possible D gene (6 bases). This CDR3 has 16 residues. V was cut by 3 bases and J by 4 bases, with 19 bases left in between. CDR1 is KGHSH and CDR2 is LQKENI in the germline V gene. Here the CDR3 DNA reads TGTGCCAGCTCACCGGGGGCCACATCTAGGGGATACGAGCAGTACTTC. Its protein is CASSPGATSRGYEQYF.

The rearrangement links TRBV18 to TRBJ2-7, with a weak D call TRBD2 (7 bases). Germline assignment: CDR1 KGHSH and CDR2 LQKENI. The CDR3 has 15 amino acids. The V end was cut by 1 base, the J end by 6 bases, with 16 bases between. CDR3 DNA sequence: TGTGCCAGCTCACCACAAGCGGGGATGGGGGCCGAGCAGTACTTC. Amino acids: CASSPQAGMGAEQYF.

The table lists this clone with a few counts. The CDR3 protein is CASSHVPSNEQFF. CDR3 DNA sequence: TGTGCCAGCAGCCACGTACCTTCCAATGAGCAGTTCTTC. The chain links TRBV9 to TRBJ2-1; D unresolved. V lost 4 bases and J 6 bases, leaving 11 bases between the germline ends. The CDR3 loop spans 13 amino acids. CDR1 is SGDLS, CDR2 YYNGEE, per germline. The complete variable domain, with remaining parts taken from reference TRBV9 and TRBJ2-1, reads DSGVTQTPKHLITATGQRVTLRCSPRSGDLSVYWYQQSLDQGLQFLIQYYNGEERAKGNILERFSAQQFPDLHSELNLSSLELGDSALYFCASSHVPSNEQFFGPGTRLTVL.

DNA of the CDR3: TGTGCCGGAACAGGGACAACAGGGGGATCCCAGCATTTT. This sequence encodes CAGTGTTGGSQHF. The chain couples TRBV2 to TRBJ1-5, with 8 bases matching TRBD1. Germline V gives CDR1 SNHLY, CDR2 FYNNEI. The V gene end was trimmed by 11 bases and the J gene end by 11 bases; junction bases not matched to a gene: 14. CDR3 length: 13 amino acids.

J is TRBJ1-1 and V is TRBV11-2; 7 positions match TRBD1. This CDR3 has 13 amino acids. Germline V CDR1 and CDR2: SGHAT, FQNNGV. V was pared by 6 bases and J by 4 bases, with 5 bases of the junction left unmatched. As DNA, the CDR3 is TGTGCCAGCAGTCTTTCAGGGGGCACTGAAGCTTTCTTT. Its translation is CASSLSGGTEAFF.

This clone was found once. This chain uses TRBV10-2 with TRBJ2-3; 8 bases are a match to TRBD2. Germline trimming cut 2 bases from V and 6 bases from J; bases unmatched to any gene: 7. The CDR3 is made up of 15 amino acids. Germline lookup yields CDR1 WSHSY and CDR2 SAAADI. CDR3 bases: TGCGCCAGCAGTGAGACTTCTGGACTAGCTGATACGCAGTATTTT. This encodes CASSETSGLADTQYF.

The V call is TRBV30, the J call TRBJ1-4, with TRBD1 as a possible D gene (5 bases). Germline CDR1 GTSNPN, CDR2 SVGIG (reference sequence). Deletions cut 1 base from V and 4 bases from J, with 10 bases between. This CDR3 region has 14 residues. This CDR3 is CAWSAQEVNEKLFF. CDR3 DNA sequence: TGTGCCTGGAGTGCACAGGAGGTTAATGAAAAACTGTTTTTT.

This sequence joins TRBV20-1 and TRBJ2-7; D gene ambiguous. The CDR3 is 11 amino acids. Germline V gene lookup returns CDR1 DFQATT and CDR2 SNEGSKA (reference sequence). Trimming shortened V by 0 bases and J by 0 bases, and 0 bases separated the two germline ends. The DNA of the CDR3 is TGCAGTGCTAGAGACTCCTACGAGCAGTACTTC. Translated: CSARDSYEQYF.

The chain carries TRBV7-3 and TRBJ2-2; 8 bases align to TRBD1. Trimming at V came to 6 bases and at J to 5 bases, leaving 14 bases not matched to a gene. The CDR3 is 17 amino acids. The germline V gene encodes CDR1 SGHTA and CDR2 FQGTGA. The CDR3 DNA follows: TGTGCCAGCAGTCGACCCCAGGGGGCGGAGGAGACCGGGGAGCTGTTTTTT. Translation gives CASSRPQGAEETGELFF.

The rearrangement links TRBV14 to TRBJ2-3; TRBD1 might be the D (5 bases). CDR1 and CDR2 from the germline V gene are SGHDN and FVKESK. V shed 0 bases and J shed 3 bases, with 10 bases lying between them. This CDR3 has 15 residues. As DNA, the CDR3 is TGTGCCAGCAGCCAAGAGGTAGGGGATACAGATACGCAGTATTTT. Translated: CASSQEVGDTDTQYF.